A selection of T cell receptor beta chains follows, all from one sample in a study of T cell repertoires in cytomegalovirus infection. One entry per CDR3 protein results from TCRdb running MiXCR on the reads. Counted here are about a million distinct CDR3 sequences, under 40% occurring once; the ten biggest clones make up roughly 13%. Which antigens these TCRs recognize remains unknown. The source material was cultured CD8+ T cells from PBMCs, sampled from culture after CMV antigen stimulation. These receptors originate from a human donor in good health (CMV status not recorded). Some clones in this sample may be carry-over from other donors' samples. The CDR3 runs from the conserved cysteine through the conserved F or W. D genes are given only for firm matches. Clone sizes are given selectively: once, few, many, or a class where the clone is expanded.

V gene	J gene	D gene	clone size	CDR3 protein	CDR3 DNA
TRBV7-9	TRBJ2-7	-	few	CASSLSGSTYEQYF	TGTGCCAGCAGCCTCTCTGGGAGTACCTACGAGCAGTACTTC
TRBV10-3	TRBJ2-7	-	-	CAISGANRDGQEQYF	TGTGCCATCAGTGGAGCGAACCGGGACGGCCAGGAGCAGTACTTC
TRBV28	TRBJ2-1	-	few	CASSFGLYNEQFF	TGTGCCAGCAGTTTTGGGTTGTACAATGAGCAGTTCTTC
TRBV7-8	TRBJ1-6	-	many	CASSPSRGASSPLHF	TGTGCCAGCAGCCCTTCGAGGGGGGCAAGTTCACCCCTCCACTTT
TRBV18	TRBJ2-5	-	-	CASSPPAAQETQYF	TGTGCCAGCTCACCGCCCGCAGCGCAAGAGACCCAGTACTTC
TRBV9	TRBJ2-7	TRBD2	-	CASSGRGDLPYEQYF	TGTGCCAGCAGCGGGCGGGGGGACTTACCCTACGAGCAGTACTTC
TRBV27	TRBJ2-3	-	-	CASSFNSYTDTQYF	TGTGCCAGCAGTTTCAACAGTTACACAGATACGCAGTATTTT
TRBV6-1	TRBJ2-6	-	many	CVALGANVLTF	TGTGTGGCTCTGGGGGCCAACGTCCTGACTTTC
TRBV2	TRBJ1-5	TRBD1	-	CASSGRGLYQPQHF	TGTGCCAGCAGTGGGAGGGGGCTATATCAGCCCCAGCATTTT
TRBV7-9	TRBJ2-1	-	many	CASSLGGQSLEQFF	TGTGCCAGCAGCTTAGGAGGGCAGAGTCTTGAGCAGTTCTTC
TRBV4-3	TRBJ1-1	-	few	CASSQPGEGPLKSEAFF	TGCGCCAGCAGCCAACCGGGGGAGGGGCCCCTGAAATCTGAAGCTTTCTTT
TRBV19	TRBJ2-2	-	-	CASSIRQGRAGELFF	TGTGCCAGTAGTATAAGGCAGGGACGAGCCGGGGAGCTGTTTTTT
TRBV7-2	TRBJ1-6	-	-	CASSLGVRSPLHF	TGTGCCAGCAGCTTGGGGGTTAGATCACCCCTCCACTTT
TRBV24-1	TRBJ2-1	-	-	CAIPRVLYNEQFF	TGTGCCATCCCCCGAGTCCTATACAATGAGCAGTTCTTC
TRBV19	TRBJ1-1	-	-	CASTPEGWTEAFF	TGTGCCAGTACTCCCGAAGGGTGGACTGAAGCTTTCTTT
TRBV19	TRBJ2-1	TRBD1	-	CASSISGQGNEQFF	TGTGCCAGTAGTATCTCTGGACAGGGCAATGAGCAGTTCTTC
TRBV6-6	TRBJ1-4	-	-	CASTRDRPTNEKLFF	TGTGCCAGCACCCGGGACCGCCCAACTAATGAAAAACTGTTTTTT
TRBV4-1	TRBJ2-1	-	-	CASSQDVASEHNEQFF	TGCGCCAGCAGCCAAGATGTAGCTAGCGAACACAATGAGCAGTTCTTC
TRBV4-1	TRBJ2-3	-	once	CASSQIALRGTDTQYF	TGTGCCAGCAGCCAGATAGCCCTGAGGGGCACAGATACGCAGTATTTT
TRBV20-1	TRBJ2-7	-	once	CSATVRLSYEQYF	TGCAGTGCTACGGTACGTCTCTCCTACGAGCAGTACTTC
TRBV5-6	TRBJ2-4	-	-	CASSLVQGWDIQYF	TGTGCCAGCAGCTTGGTGCAGGGGTGGGACATTCAGTACTTC
TRBV5-1	TRBJ2-2	TRBD2	-	CASSWKRGENTGELFF	TGCGCCAGCAGCTGGAAGCGGGGGGAGAACACCGGGGAGCTGTTTTTT
TRBV23-1	TRBJ2-2	TRBD1	-	CASSQSSGTGDTGELFF	TGCGCCAGCAGTCAATCGTCCGGGACAGGGGATACCGGGGAGCTGTTTTTT
TRBV5-4	TRBJ2-1	-	-	CASSFRRELRNEQFF	TGTGCCAGCAGCTTCCGCAGGGAATTGCGGAATGAGCAGTTCTTC
TRBV7-6	TRBJ2-1	TRBD2	few	CASSLRGRGGAEEQFF	TGTGCCAGCAGCCTAAGGGGGCGCGGGGGGGCCGAGGAGCAGTTCTTC
TRBV7-9	TRBJ2-2	-	-	CASSLQLQLTGELFF	TGTGCCAGCAGCTTACAGCTACAGCTCACCGGGGAGCTGTTTTTT
TRBV7-9	TRBJ1-1	-	-	CASSLPQGSAEAFF	TGTGCCAGCAGCTTACCGCAGGGGAGCGCTGAAGCTTTCTTT
TRBV20-1	TRBJ1-2	-	few	CSARTGFIYTF	TGCAGTGCTCGTACAGGGTTCATCTACACCTTC
TRBV18	TRBJ1-4	-	-	CASSHGTLGRDEKLFF	TGTGCCAGCTCACACGGGACTCTTGGGAGAGACGAAAAACTGTTTTTT
TRBV19	TRBJ1-2	-	-	CASRGALDYTF	TGTGCCAGTAGGGGAGCCTTAGACTACACCTTC
TRBV7-9	TRBJ2-5	TRBD1	-	CASSLSQGAEETQYF	TGTGCCAGCAGCTTAAGTCAGGGGGCTGAAGAGACCCAGTACTTC